One and the same sample provided the 27 T cell receptor beta chains below, sequenced in a study of T cells expressing NK-cell markers. TCRdb re-called the 5' RACE reads and catalogs CDR3 proteins one per entry, DNA excluded. The sample includes about 150,000 distinct CDR3 sequences. The sequenced sample was blood T cells: a sorted CD56 or NKG2C T cell subset, CD4+ or CD8+ T cells, or bulk PBMC T cells (not recorded which). These receptors were collected from a woman between 45 and 65 years old in good health.

The rearrangement uses TRBV29-1 and TRBJ2-1; the TCRdb call, TRBD2, lacks DNA for checking. CDR3 length: 14 amino acids. Per germline, CDR1 SQVTM and CDR2 ANQGSEA. CDR3 region: CSVDGRVEGNEQFF.

This chain links TRBV6-5 with TRBJ2-1; TCRdb outputs TRBD2, but without DNA this stays unchecked. The CDR3 is 15 amino acids. Germline V CDR1 and CDR2: MNHEY, SVGAGI. CDR3 sequence: CAVRTSGRPYNEQFF.

The chain employs TRBV27 and TRBJ2-7. The CDR3 length is 13 residues. The germline V gene encodes CDR1 MNHEY and CDR2 SMNVEV (reference sequence). CDR3 amino acids: CASSLSLFYEQYF.

The chain couples TRBV19 to TRBJ2-4. This CDR3 contains 15 residues. Looked up from germline, CDR1 is LNHDA and CDR2 is SQIVND (reference sequence). This CDR3 reads CASSMSQAGKNIQYF.

This chain links TRBV5-1 with TRBJ2-5; TCRdb names TRBD1, which stays unverified in the absence of DNA. Per germline, CDR1 SGHRS and CDR2 YFSETQ. This CDR3 contains 14 residues. The CDR3 protein is CASSLTGGWETQYF.

The rearrangement joins TRBV28 to TRBJ2-1; the TRBD2 assignment by TCRdb is unverifiable without DNA. The CDR3 covers 15 residues. Germline loops: CDR1 MDHEN, CDR2 SYDVKM. The chain's CDR3 is CASNDWGEGYNEQFF.

The gene calls are TRBV11-3 and TRBJ2-1. Germline CDR1 SGHNT, CDR2 YENEEA. The CDR3 extends over 13 amino acids. CDR3 in amino acids: CASSPHGYNEQFF.

The chain couples TRBV5-1 to TRBJ2-1; the D gene TCRdb calls, TRBD1, cannot be checked with no DNA. Germline CDR1 and CDR2: SGHRS and YFSETQ. The CDR3 contains 14 residues. CDR3 sequence reads: CASSLERGYNEQFF.

The chain combines TRBV5-1 with TRBJ2-1. Germline V gives CDR1 SGHRS, CDR2 YFSETQ. The CDR3 covers 12 residues. The chain's CDR3 is CASSLDFYEQFF. Complete variable domain (other parts from reference TRBV5-1 and TRBJ2-1): KAGVTQTPRYLIKTRGQQVTLSCSPISGHRSVSWYQQTPGQGLQFLFEYFSETQRNKGNFPGRFSGRQFSNSRSEMNVSTLELGDSALYLCASSLDFYEQFFGPGTRLTVL.

The chain has TRBV29-1 and TRBJ2-1; TCRdb picks TRBD1, but there is no DNA to check that call. The germline CDR1 and CDR2 sequences are SQVTM and ANQGSEA. This CDR3 spans 13 amino acids. The CDR3 spells CSVEEAGPRVGFF.

The chain couples TRBV15 to TRBJ2-3; TCRdb lists TRBD2, though no DNA is available to test this call. CDR1 and CDR2 from the germline V gene are LNHNV and YYDKDF (reference sequence). The CDR3 has 16 residues. The CDR3: CATSRVTSGRADTQYF. The whole variable domain, remainder taken from reference TRBV15 and TRBJ2-3, is DAMVIQNPRYQVTQFGKPVTLSCSQTLNHNVMYWYQQKSSQAPKLLFHYYDKDFNNEADTPDNFQSRRPNTSFCFLDIRSPGLGDTAMYLCATSRVTSGRADTQYFGPGTRLTVL.

V is TRBV3-1 and J is TRBJ2-2; TCRdb gives TRBD1 as the D gene, but with no DNA this cannot be confirmed. There are 12 residues in the CDR3. Germline CDR1 is LGHDT and CDR2 is YNNKEL (reference sequence). CDR3 sequence: CATTKGGDKLFF.

V usage is TRBV12-3 or TRBV12-4 and J usage is TRBJ2-1. The CDR3 contains 11 residues. CDR3 in amino acids: CASKLSLEQFF.

This chain connects TRBV4-1 to TRBJ2-1; TCRdb gives TRBD1 as the D gene, but with no DNA this cannot be confirmed. CDR3 length: 13 residues. CDR1 is MGHRA and CDR2 is YSYEKL in the germline V gene. CDR3: CASSQVRGVEQFF.

The CDR3 is CAWMPLGSYNEQFF. The genes are TRBV30 and TRBJ2-1; TCRdb selects TRBD1, and the lack of DNA leaves this call unchecked. The CDR3 contains 14 residues. In germline, CDR1 is GTSNPN, CDR2 SVGIG (reference sequence).

The chain uses TRBV11-2 and TRBJ2-3; TCRdb names TRBD1, which stays unverified in the absence of DNA. Germline CDR1 SGHAT, CDR2 FQNNGV. The CDR3 length is 13 residues. CDR3 in amino acids: CASRSGRTDTQYF.

The J gene is TRBJ2-2, the V gene TRBV5-1; there is no DNA to check the TCRdb D call of TRBD2. Germline assignment: CDR1 SGHRS and CDR2 YFSETQ. The CDR3 consists of 16 residues. The chain's CDR3 is CASSRVAGVVTGELFF.

The chain is built from TRBV4-1 and TRBJ2-1; TCRdb's D gene call, TRBD1, goes unchecked for lack of DNA. CDR3 length: 15 amino acids. CDR1 is MGHRA and CDR2 is YSYEKL in the germline V gene. CDR3 region: CASSQETFAGDEQFF.

The chain couples TRBV9 to TRBJ2-5; TCRdb reports TRBD2, a call that lacks DNA to check it against. The CDR3 runs 16 residues. Germline V CDR1 and CDR2: SGDLS, YYNGEE. CDR3 protein: CASSVGSSGRSETQYF.

The chain is built from TRBV6-4 and TRBJ2-1; TCRdb gives TRBD2 as the D gene, but with no DNA this cannot be confirmed. The germline gives CDR1 MRHNA, CDR2 SNTAGT. This CDR3 has 15 amino acids. The CDR3 spells CASSGQAGIGDEQFF.

CDR3 region: CASSSGLAGVSYNEQFF. The gene calls are TRBV19 and TRBJ2-1; the TRBD2 assignment by TCRdb is unverifiable without DNA. CDR1 is LNHDA, CDR2 SQIVND, per germline (reference sequence). The CDR3 runs to 17 residues.

V and J are TRBV5-1 and TRBJ1-1; TCRdb's D gene call, TRBD1, goes unchecked for lack of DNA. The CDR3 runs 16 residues. Per the germline V gene, CDR1 is SGHRS and CDR2 is YFSETQ. This CDR3 is CASSLGEQGMNTEAFF.

The CDR3 protein is CASSLVRGDEKLFF. V gene TRBV7-6 combines with J gene TRBJ1-4; TCRdb's D call, TRBD1, is unchecked because there is no DNA. Germline loops: CDR1 SGHVS, CDR2 FNYEAQ. The CDR3 length is 14 residues. The full variable domain, rest sourced from reference TRBV7-6 and TRBJ1-4, is GAGVSQSPRYKVTKRGQDVALRCDPISGHVSLYWYRQALGQGPEFLTYFNYEAQQDKSGLPNDRFSAERPEGSISTLTIQRTEQRDSAMYRCASSLVRGDEKLFFGSGTQLSVL.

V usage is TRBV7-9 and J usage is TRBJ1-5; TCRdb lists TRBD1, though no DNA is available to test this call. CDR3 size: 12 residues. Germline V gene lookup returns CDR1 SEHNR and CDR2 FQNEAQ (reference sequence). The CDR3: CASSDSRDPQHF.

The chain couples TRBV27 to TRBJ2-4; TCRdb's D call of TRBD1 is untestable without DNA. CDR1 is MNHEY, CDR2 SMNVEV, per germline (reference sequence). The CDR3 runs to 17 residues. CDR3 loop: CASSHLTGGASKNIQYF.

The chain employs TRBV29-1 and TRBJ1-1. The CDR3 covers 19 residues. Germline V gene data show CDR1 as SQVTM and CDR2 as ANQGSEA. This chain's CDR3 is CSAVPGTPTKSDGNTEAFF.

The V and J genes are TRBV27 and TRBJ2-7; absent DNA, TCRdb's TRBD2 call cannot be checked. From germline, CDR1 is MNHEY and CDR2 SMNVEV (reference sequence). The CDR3 sequence is 13 residues long. This CDR3 reads CASSAGGYYEQYF.